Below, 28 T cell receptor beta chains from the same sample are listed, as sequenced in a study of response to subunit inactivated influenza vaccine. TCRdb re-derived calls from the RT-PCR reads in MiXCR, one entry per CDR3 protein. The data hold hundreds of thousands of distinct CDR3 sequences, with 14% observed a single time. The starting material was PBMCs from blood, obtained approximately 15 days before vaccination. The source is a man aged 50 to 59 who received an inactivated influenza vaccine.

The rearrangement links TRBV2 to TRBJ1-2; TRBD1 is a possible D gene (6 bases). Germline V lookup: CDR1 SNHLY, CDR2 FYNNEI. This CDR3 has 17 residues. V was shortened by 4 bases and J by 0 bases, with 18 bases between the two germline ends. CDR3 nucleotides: TGTGCCAGCAGTGGCCCCCGGGACATCGGTCCTAACTATGGCTACACCTTC. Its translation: CASSGPRDIGPNYGYTF.

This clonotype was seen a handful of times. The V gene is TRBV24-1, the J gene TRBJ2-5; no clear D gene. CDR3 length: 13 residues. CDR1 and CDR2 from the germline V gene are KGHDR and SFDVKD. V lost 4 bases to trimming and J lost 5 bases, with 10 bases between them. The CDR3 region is CATSDSARETQYF. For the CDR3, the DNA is TGTGCCACCAGTGACTCCGCTCGGGAGACCCAGTACTTC.

CDR3: CASSGGFSGYTEAFF. In nucleotides, the CDR3 is TGTGCCAGCAGCGGGGGATTCTCTGGGTACACTGAAGCTTTCTTT. The rearrangement joins TRBV5-5 to TRBJ1-1; D is possibly TRBD1 (5 bases). Germline V gives CDR1 SGHKS, CDR2 YYEKEE (reference sequence). V lost 4 bases and J 3 bases, leaving 16 bases between the germline ends. The CDR3 is made up of 15 amino acids.

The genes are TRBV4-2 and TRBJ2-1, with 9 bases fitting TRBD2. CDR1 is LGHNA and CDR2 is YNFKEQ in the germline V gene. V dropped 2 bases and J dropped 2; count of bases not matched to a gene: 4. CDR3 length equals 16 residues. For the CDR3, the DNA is TGTGCCAGCAGCCAAAATAGCGGGAGCACCTACAATGAGCAGTTCTTC. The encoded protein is CASSQNSGSTYNEQFF.

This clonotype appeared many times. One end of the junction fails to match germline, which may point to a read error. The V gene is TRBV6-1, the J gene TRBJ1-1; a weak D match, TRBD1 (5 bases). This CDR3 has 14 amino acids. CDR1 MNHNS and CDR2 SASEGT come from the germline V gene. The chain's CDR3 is CASSEARDGRSTVF. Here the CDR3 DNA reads TGTGCCAGCAGTGAAGCTCGGGACGGACGTTCTACGGTCTTT.

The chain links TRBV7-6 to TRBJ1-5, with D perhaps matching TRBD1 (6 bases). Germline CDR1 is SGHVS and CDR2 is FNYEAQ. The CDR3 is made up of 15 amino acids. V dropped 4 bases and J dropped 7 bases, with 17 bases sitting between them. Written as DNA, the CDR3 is TGTGCCAGCAGCTCCAATTCAGGGGTCGGGCAGCCCCAGCATTTT. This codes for CASSSNSGVGQPQHF.

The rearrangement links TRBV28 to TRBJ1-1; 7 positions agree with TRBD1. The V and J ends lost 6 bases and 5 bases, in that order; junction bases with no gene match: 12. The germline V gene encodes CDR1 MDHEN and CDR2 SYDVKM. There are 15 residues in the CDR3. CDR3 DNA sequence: TGTGCCAGCAGCCAAGGGGGAGGGGGCGCTACTGAAGCTTTCTTT. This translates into CASSQGGGGATEAFF.

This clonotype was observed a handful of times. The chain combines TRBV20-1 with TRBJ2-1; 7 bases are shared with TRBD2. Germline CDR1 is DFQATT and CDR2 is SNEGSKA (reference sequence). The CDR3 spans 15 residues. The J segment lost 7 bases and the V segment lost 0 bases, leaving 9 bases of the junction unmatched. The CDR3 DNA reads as TGCAGTGCTAGAGATTGGACGGGGGGTCAGAATGAGCAGTTCTTC. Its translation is CSARDWTGGQNEQFF.

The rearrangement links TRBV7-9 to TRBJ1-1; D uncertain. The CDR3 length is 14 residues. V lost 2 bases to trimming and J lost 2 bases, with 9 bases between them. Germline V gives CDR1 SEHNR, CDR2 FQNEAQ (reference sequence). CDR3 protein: CASSLHHSNTEAFF. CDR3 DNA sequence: TGTGCCAGCAGCTTACACCACTCAAACACTGAAGCTTTCTTT.

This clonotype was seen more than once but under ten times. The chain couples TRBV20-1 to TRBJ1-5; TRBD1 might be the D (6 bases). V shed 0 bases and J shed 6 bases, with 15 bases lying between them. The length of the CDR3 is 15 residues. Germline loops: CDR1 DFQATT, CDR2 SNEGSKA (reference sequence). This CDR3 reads CSARDRGGRGQPQHF. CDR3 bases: TGCAGTGCTAGAGATCGAGGGGGGAGGGGTCAGCCCCAGCATTTT.

CDR3 amino acids: CASSLTPWDEQFF. CDR3 DNA sequence: TGTGCCAGCAGCTTAACCCCCTGGGATGAGCAGTTCTTC. The V and J genes are TRBV7-2 and TRBJ2-1; D unresolved. V was pared by 2 bases and J by 8 bases, with 10 bases between. The CDR3 is made up of 13 amino acids. Germline CDR1 SGHTA, CDR2 FQGNSA. The whole variable domain, remainder taken from reference TRBV7-2 and TRBJ2-1, is GAGVSQSPSNKVTEKGKDVELRCDPISGHTALYWYRQSLGQGLEFLIYFQGNSAPDKSGLPSDRFSAERTGGSVSTLTIQRTQQEDSAVYLCASSLTPWDEQFFGPGTRLTVL.

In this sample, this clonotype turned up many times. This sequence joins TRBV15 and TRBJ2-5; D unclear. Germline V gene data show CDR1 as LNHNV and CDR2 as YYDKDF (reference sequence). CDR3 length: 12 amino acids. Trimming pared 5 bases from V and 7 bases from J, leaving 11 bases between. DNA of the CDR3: TGTGCCACCAGCGCCGCACGCGGGACCCAGTACTTC. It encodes CATSAARGTQYF.

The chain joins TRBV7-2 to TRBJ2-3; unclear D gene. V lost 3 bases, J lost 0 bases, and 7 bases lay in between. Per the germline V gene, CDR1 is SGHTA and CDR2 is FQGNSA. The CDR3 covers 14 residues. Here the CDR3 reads CASSFYGSTDTQYF. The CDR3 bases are TGTGCCAGCAGCTTTTACGGAAGCACAGATACGCAGTATTTT.

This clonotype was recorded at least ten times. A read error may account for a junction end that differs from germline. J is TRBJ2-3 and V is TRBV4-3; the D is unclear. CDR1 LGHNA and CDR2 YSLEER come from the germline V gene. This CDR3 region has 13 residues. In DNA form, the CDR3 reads TGTGCCAGCAGCCAAGTCGGCACAGATACGCAGTATTTT. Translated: CASSQVGTDTQYF.

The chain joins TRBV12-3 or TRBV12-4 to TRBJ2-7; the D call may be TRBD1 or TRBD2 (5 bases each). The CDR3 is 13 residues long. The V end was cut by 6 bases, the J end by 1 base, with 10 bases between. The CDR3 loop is CASSWDVSYEQYF. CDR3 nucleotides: TGTGCCAGCAGCTGGGACGTATCCTACGAGCAGTACTTC.

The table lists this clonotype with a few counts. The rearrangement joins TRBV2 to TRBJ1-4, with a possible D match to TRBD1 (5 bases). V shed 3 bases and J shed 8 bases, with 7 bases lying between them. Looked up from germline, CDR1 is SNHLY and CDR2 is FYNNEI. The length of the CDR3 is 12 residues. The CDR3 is CASSDRGEKLFF. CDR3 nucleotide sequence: TGTGCCAGCAGTGACCGGGGGGAAAAACTGTTTTTT.

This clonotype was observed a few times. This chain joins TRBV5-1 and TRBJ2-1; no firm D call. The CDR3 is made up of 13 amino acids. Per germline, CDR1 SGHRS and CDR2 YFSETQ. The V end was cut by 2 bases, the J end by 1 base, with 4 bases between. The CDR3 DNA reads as TGCGCCAGCAGCTTTTGGTCCTACAATGAGCAGTTCTTC. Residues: CASSFWSYNEQFF. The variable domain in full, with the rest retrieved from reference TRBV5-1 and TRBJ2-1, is KAGVTQTPRYLIKTRGQQVTLSCSPISGHRSVSWYQQTPGQGLQFLFEYFSETQRNKGNFPGRFSGRQFSNSRSEMNVSTLELGDSALYLCASSFWSYNEQFFGPGTRLTVL.

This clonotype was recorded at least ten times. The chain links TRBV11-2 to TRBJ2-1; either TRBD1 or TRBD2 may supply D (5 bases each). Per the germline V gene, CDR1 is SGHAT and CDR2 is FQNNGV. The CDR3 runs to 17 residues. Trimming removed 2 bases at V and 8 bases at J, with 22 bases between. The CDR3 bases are TGTGCCAGCAGCTTATTTCTTGGGGGTGGCACTTTGGATGAGCAGTTCTTC. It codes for CASSLFLGGGTLDEQFF.

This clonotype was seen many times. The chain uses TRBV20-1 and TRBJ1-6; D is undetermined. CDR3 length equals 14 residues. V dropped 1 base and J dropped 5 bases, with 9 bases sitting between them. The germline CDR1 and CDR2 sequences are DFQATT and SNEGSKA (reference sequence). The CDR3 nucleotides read TGCAGTGCTAGAGGACCACAAGATAATTCACCCCTCCACTTT. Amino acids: CSARGPQDNSPLHF.

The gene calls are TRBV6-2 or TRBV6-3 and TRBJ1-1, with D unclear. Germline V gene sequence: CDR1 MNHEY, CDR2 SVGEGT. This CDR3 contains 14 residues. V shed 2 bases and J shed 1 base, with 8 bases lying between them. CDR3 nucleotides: TGTGCCAGCAGTTACAGCCAGCCGAACACTGAAGCTTTCTTT. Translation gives CASSYSQPNTEAFF.

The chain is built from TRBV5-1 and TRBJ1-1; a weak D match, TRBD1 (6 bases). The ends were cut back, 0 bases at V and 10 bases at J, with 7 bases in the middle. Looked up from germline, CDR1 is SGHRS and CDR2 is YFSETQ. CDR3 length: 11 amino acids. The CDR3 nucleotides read TGCGCCAGCAGCTTGGAGGGGGGAGCTTTCTTT. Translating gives CASSLEGGAFF.

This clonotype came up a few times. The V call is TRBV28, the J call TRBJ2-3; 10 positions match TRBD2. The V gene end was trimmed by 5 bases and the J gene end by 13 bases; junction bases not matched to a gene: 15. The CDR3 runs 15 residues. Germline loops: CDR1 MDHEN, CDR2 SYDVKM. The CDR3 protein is CASSPLAGERGLKYF. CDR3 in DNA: TGTGCCAGCAGTCCTCTAGCGGGAGAGAGAGGGTTAAAGTATTTT.

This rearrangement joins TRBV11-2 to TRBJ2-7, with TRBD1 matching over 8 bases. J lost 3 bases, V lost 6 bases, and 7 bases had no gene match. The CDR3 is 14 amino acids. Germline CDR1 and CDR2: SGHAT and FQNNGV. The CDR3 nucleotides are TGTGCCAGCAGTTACCACACAGGGGGCTACGAGCAGTACTTC. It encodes CASSYHTGGYEQYF.

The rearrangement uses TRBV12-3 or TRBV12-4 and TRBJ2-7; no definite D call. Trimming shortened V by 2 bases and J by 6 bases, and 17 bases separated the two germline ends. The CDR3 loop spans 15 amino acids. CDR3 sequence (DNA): TGTGCCAGCAGTTTATACCTCCTTCTAAACTCCGAGCAGTACTTC. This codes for CASSLYLLLNSEQYF.

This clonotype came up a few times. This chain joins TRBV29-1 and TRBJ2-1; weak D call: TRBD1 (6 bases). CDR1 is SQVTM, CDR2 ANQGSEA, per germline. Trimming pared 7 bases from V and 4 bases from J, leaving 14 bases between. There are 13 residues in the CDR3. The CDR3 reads CSARRTDYNEQFF. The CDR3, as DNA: TGCAGCGCACGAAGGACAGATTACAATGAGCAGTTCTTC.

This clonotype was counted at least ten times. Here the CDR3 reads CASSLAVGSKTNTGELFF. The CDR3 nucleotides are TGCGCCAGCAGCTTGGCCGTTGGCAGCAAAACCAACACCGGGGAGCTGTTTTTT. The genes are TRBV5-1 and TRBJ2-2, with D uncertain. Germline CDR1 SGHRS, CDR2 YFSETQ. CDR3 length: 18 amino acids. V gave up 0 bases and J gave up 2 bases, with 17 bases separating them.

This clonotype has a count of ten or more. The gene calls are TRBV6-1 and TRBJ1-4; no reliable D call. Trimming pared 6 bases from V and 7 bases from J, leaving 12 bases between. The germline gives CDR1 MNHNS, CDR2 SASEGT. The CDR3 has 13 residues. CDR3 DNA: TGTGCCAGCAGGACTGGGCAGTTTGAAAAACTGTTTTTT. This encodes CASRTGQFEKLFF.

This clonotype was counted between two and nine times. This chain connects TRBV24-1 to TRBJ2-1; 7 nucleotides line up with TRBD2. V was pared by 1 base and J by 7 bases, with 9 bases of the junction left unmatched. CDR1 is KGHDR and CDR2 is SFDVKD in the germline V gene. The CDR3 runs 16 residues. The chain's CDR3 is CATSDFRAGVRNEQFF. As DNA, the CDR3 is TGTGCCACCAGTGATTTCCGGGCGGGAGTGAGGAATGAGCAGTTCTTC.